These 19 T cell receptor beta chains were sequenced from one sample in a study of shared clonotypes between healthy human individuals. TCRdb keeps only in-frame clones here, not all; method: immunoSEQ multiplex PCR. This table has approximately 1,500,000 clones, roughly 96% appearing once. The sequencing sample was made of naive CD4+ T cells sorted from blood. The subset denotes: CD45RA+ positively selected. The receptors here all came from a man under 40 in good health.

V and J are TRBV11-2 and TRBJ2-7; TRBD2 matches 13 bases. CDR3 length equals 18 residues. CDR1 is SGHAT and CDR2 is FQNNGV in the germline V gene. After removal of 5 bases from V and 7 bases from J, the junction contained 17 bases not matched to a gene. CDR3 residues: CASSITSGRALWVGEQYF. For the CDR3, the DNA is TGTGCCAGCAGCATCACTAGCGGGAGGGCCCTTTGGGTGGGGGAGCAGTACTTC.

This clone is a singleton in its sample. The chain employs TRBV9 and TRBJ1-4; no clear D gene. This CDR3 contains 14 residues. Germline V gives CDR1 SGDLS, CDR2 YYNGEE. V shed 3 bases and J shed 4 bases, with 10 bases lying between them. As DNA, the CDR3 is TGTGCCAGCAGCGAGGGAGCTTATAATGAAAAACTGTTTTTT. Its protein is CASSEGAYNEKLFF. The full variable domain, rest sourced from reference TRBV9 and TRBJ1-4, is DSGVTQTPKHLITATGQRVTLRCSPRSGDLSVYWYQQSLDQGLQFLIQYYNGEERAKGNILERFSAQQFPDLHSELNLSSLELGDSALYFCASSEGAYNEKLFFGSGTQLSVL.

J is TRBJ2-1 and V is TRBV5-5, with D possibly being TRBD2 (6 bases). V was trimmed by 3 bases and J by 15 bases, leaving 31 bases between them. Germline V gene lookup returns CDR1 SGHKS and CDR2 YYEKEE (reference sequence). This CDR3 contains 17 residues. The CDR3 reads CASSWGGAGAFGVLWFF. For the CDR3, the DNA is TGTGCCAGCAGCTGGGGCGGGGCGGGTGCATTTGGGGTTTTATGGTTCTTC.

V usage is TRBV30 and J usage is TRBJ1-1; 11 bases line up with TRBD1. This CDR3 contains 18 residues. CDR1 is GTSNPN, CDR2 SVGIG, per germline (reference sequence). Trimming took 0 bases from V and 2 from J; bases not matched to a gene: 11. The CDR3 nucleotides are TGTGCCTGGAGTGTATATGGGGGACAGGGGGAATATAACACTGAAGCTTTCTTT. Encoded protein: CAWSVYGGQGEYNTEAFF.

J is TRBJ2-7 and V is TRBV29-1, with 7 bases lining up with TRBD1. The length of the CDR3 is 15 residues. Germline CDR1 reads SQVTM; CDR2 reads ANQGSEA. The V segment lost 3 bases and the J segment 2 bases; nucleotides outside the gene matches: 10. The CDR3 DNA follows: TGCAGCGTTGACCCGGACAGGAAAAGGGCCTACGAGCAGTACTTC. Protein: CSVDPDRKRAYEQYF.

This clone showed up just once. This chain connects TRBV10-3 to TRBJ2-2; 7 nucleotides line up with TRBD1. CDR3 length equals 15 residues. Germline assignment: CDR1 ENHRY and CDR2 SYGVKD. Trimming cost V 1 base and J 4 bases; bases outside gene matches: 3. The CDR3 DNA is TGTGCCATCAGTGAGTGGGACAGAAGCACCGGGGAGCTGTTTTTT. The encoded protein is CAISEWDRSTGELFF.

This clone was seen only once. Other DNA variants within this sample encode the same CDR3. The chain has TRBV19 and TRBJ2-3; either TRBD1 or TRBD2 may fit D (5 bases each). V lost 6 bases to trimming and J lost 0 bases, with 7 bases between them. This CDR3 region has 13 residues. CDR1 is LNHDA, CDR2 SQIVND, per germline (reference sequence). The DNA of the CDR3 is TGTGCCAGTAGGGGGACGAGCACAGATACGCAGTATTTT. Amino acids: CASRGTSTDTQYF.

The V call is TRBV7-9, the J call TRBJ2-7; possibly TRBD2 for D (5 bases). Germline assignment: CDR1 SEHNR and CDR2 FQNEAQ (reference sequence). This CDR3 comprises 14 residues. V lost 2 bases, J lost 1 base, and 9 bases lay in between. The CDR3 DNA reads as TGTGCCAGCAGCTTACTAGCTGAATCCTACGAGCAGTACTTC. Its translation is CASSLLAESYEQYF.

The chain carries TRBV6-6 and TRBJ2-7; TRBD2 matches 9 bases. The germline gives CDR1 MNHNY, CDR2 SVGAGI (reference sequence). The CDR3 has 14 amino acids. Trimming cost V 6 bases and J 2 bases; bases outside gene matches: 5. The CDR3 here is CASRLLAGTYEQYF. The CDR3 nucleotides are TGTGCCAGCAGACTACTAGCGGGTACCTACGAGCAGTACTTC.

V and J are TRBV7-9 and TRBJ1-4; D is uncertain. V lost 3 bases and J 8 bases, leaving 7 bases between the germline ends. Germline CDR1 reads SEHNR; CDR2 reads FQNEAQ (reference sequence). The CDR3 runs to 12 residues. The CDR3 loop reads CASSFPGEKLFF. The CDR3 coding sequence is TGTGCCAGCAGCTTCCCGGGGGAAAAACTGTTTTTT.

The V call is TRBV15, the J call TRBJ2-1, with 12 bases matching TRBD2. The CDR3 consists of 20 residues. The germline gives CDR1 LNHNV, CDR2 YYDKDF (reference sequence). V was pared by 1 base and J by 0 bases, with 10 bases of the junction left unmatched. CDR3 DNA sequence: TGTGCCACCAGCAGAGCCTCCGGACTAGCGGGAATAGGCTCCTACAATGAGCAGTTCTTC. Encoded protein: CATSRASGLAGIGSYNEQFF.

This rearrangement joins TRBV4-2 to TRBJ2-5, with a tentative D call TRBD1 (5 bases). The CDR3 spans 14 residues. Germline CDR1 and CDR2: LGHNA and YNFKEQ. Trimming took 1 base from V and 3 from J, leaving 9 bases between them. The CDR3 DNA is TGTGCCAGCAGCCAAGCCTCCAGGGAAGAGACCCAGTACTTC. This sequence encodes CASSQASREETQYF.

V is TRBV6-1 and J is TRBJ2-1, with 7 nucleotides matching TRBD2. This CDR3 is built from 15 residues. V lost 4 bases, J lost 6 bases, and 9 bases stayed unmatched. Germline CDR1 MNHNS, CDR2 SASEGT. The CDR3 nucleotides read TGTGCCAGCAGTGGGGGCGCAGGGAGGGTCAATGAGCAGTTCTTC. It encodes CASSGGAGRVNEQFF.

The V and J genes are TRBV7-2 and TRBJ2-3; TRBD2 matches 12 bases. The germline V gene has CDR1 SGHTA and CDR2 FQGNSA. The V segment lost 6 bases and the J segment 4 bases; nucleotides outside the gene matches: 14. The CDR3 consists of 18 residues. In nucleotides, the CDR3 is TGTGCCAGCAGTGGTCGACTAGCGGGAGCTGGTGGTGCAGATACGCAGTATTTT. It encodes CASSGRLAGAGGADTQYF.

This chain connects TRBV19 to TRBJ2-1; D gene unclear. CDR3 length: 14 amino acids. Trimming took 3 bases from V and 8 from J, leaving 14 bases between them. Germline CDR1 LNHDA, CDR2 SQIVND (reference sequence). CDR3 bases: TGTGCCAGTAGTATCGGAATCTCCCTCGATGAGCAGTTCTTC. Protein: CASSIGISLDEQFF.

The CDR3 DNA sequence: TGTGCCAGCAACTCGGGACACTCTGACACTGAAGCTTTCTTT. Its translation: CASNSGHSDTEAFF. This chain uses TRBV9 with TRBJ1-1; perhaps TRBD1 as D (6 bases). V was trimmed by 6 bases and J by 3 bases, leaving 15 bases between them. Germline lookup yields CDR1 SGDLS and CDR2 YYNGEE. CDR3 length equals 14 residues.

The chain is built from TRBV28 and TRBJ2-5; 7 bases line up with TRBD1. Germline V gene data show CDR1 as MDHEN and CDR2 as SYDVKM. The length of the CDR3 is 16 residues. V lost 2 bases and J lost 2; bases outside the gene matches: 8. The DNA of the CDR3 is TGTGCCAGCAGTTTAACCCAAACAGGGGATCAAGAGACCCAGTACTTC. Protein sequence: CASSLTQTGDQETQYF.

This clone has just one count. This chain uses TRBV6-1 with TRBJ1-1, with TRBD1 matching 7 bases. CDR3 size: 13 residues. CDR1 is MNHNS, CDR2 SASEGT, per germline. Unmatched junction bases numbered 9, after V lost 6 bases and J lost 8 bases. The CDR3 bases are TGTGCCAGCAGAGCTACAGGGGCTAGAGAAGCTTTCTTT. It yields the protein CASRATGAREAFF.

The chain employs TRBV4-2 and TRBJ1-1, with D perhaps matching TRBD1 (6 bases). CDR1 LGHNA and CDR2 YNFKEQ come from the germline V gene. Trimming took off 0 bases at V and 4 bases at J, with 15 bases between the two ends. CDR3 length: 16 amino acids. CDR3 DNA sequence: TGTGCCAGCAGCCAAGATCGCACAGGGAGGCCCACTGAAGCTTTCTTT. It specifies CASSQDRTGRPTEAFF.